The source of this T cell receptor beta chain is a study of T cell clonality in common variable immunodeficiency. General study results and limits: Common variable immunodeficiency TCR beta sequences reportedly had fewer deletions and N-nucleotide insertions. Patient heterogeneity in the CVID cohort limited correlations between repertoire features and clinical complications.

Most patients and controls had Caucasian heritage. This clone was seen more than once but under ten times. Its antigen remains unknown. The observed sequence ends 3 residues before the CDR3 terminus, with the missing tail filled in from the germline J gene. Trimming shortened V by 3 bases and J by 1 base, and 8 bases separated the two germline ends. Germline-derived CDR1 and CDR2 are SGHDT and YYEEEE. The CDR3 loop spans 14 amino acids. Data came from immunoSEQ multiplex PCR; TCRdb stores just in-frame clones and leaves some out. The specimen has tens of thousands of clones, none found just once. The sequence derives from a person aged 18 to 75 in good health. The specimen sequenced was peripheral blood mononuclear cells. The V gene is TRBV5-6, the J gene TRBJ1-5, with D perhaps matching TRBD1 (6 bases). Here the CDR3 reads CASSSGTSNQPQHF. The sequenced CDR3 bases are TGTGCCAGCAGCTCCGGGACAAGCAATCAGCCC.